This TCR beta chain was recovered during a study of cytomegalovirus exposure and HLA in healthy donors. Regarding the study as a whole: Cytomegalovirus association was listed for 164 TCR beta chains.

Donors sampled were nominally healthy, though unrecorded immune exposures were likely. In germline, CDR1 is MGHRA, CDR2 YSYEKL. V was pared by 0 bases and J by 4 bases, with 10 bases between. The CDR3 spans 15 residues. PCR involved 60 Vbeta and 13 Jbeta primers. TCRdb's table, derived via immunoSEQ multiplex PCR, lists solely in-frame clones and lacks some. The sample gives around 180,000 clones, around 80% of which show up once; more than 5% is in the top ten. The table lists this clone with a few counts. Its specificity is unknown. Sequences were obtained from PBMCs. The TCR was taken from a man aged 40-49 years in good health and CMV-seronegative. V usage is TRBV4-1 and J usage is TRBJ1-5; D uncertain. CDR3 protein: CASSQDQAGNQPQHF. Here the CDR3 DNA reads TGCGCCAGCAGCCAAGATCAGGCGGGTAATCAGCCCCAGCATTTT.